The sequence of this T cell receptor beta chain was determined in a study of blood T cell repertoires in COVID-19. On the study more broadly: Researchers got acute and convalescent COVID-19 samples from the United States, Italy and Spain. T cells, B-cell-depleted T cells, or PBMCs provided the cDNA or gDNA that served as material.

This table comes from immunoSEQ multiplex PCR, and its TCRdb copy is limited to in-frame clones, with some not included. In the table there are fewer than 100,000 clones, 82% of which are singletons. CDR3 size: 16 residues. Germline V gives CDR1 SEHNR, CDR2 FQNEAQ (reference sequence). V lost 1 base to trimming and J lost 3 bases, with 14 bases between them. The chain is built from TRBV7-9 and TRBJ2-3, with a possible D match to TRBD2 (6 bases). The receptor comes from a human donor in a cohort sampled during active COVID-19. The sample taken for sequencing was peripheral blood. CDR3 region: CASSLVGGMGTDTQYF. CDR3 nucleotide sequence: TGTGCCAGCAGCTTAGTTGGAGGGATGGGGACAGATACGCAGTATTTT. The entire variable domain, with the rest obtained from reference TRBV7-9 and TRBJ2-3, is as follows: DTGVSQNPRHKITKRGQNVTFRCDPISEHNRLYWYRQTLGQGPEFLTYFQNEAQLEKSRLLSDRFSAERPKGSFSTLEIQRTEQGDSAMYLCASSLVGGMGTDTQYFGPGTRLTVL.